The rows below give T cell receptor beta chains drawn from one sample of a study of blood T cell repertoires in COVID-19. TCRdb's copy holds only in-frame clones and misses some; the assay was immunoSEQ multiplex PCR. The top ten clones hold 7% to 10% of a sample with approximately 150,000 clones, approximately 85% of them seen once. Sequenced input: peripheral blood. Every receptor here comes from a woman aged 60-75 years with COVID-19, enrolled during active disease. Both conserved end residues are part of each CDR3. A D gene is named only where the DNA matches it firmly. For some rows the clone size is stated as once, few or many, or as a class when expanded; others skip it.

>TRBD1|TRBJ1-2|TRBV28|NA
CASIPRGLTSGYGYTF
TGTGCCAGCATACCCAGGGGGCTGACTTCGGGCTATGGCTACACCTTC
>TRBD2|TRBJ2-1|TRBV19|NA
CASSIPASGRATSQFF
TGTGCCAGTAGTATTCCGGCCAGCGGGAGGGCCACGTCACAGTTCTTC
>NA|TRBJ2-1|TRBV9|NA
CASSVGAQVYEQFF
TGTGCCAGCAGCGTAGGGGCTCAAGTATATGAGCAGTTCTTC
>TRBD2|TRBJ2-5|TRBV5-6|once
CASSLMVWRGGQETQYF
TGTGCCAGCAGCTTGATGGTTTGGCGGGGGGGCCAAGAGACCCAGTACTTC
>NA|TRBJ2-1|TRBV5-1|NA
CASSLRGSYNEQFF
TGCGCCAGCAGCTTAAGGGGATCCTACAATGAGCAGTTCTTC
>TRBD2|TRBJ2-1|TRBV6-4|once
CASSALAGTYNEQFF
TGTGCCAGCAGCGCCCTAGCGGGAACGTACAATGAGCAGTTCTTC
>TRBD2|TRBJ2-3|TRBV28|NA
CASSLLAGGRDTQYF
TGTGCCAGCAGTTTACTAGCGGGAGGTCGAGATACGCAGTATTTT
>NA|TRBJ1-1|TRBV5-5|NA
CASSLLQLNTEAFF
TGTGCCAGCAGCTTATTACAGCTGAACACTGAAGCTTTCTTT
>NA|TRBJ2-5|TRBV7-2|once
CASSLERQVETQYF
TGTGCCAGCAGCTTAGAAAGGCAGGTGGAGACCCAGTACTTC
>NA|TRBJ2-7|TRBV7-6|once
CASSLGSGTSSYEQYF
TGTGCCAGCAGCTTAGGAAGCGGGACATCTTCCTACGAGCAGTACTTC
>NA|TRBJ1-1|TRBV7-6|few
CASSIGDTVNTEAFF
TGTGCCAGCAGCATAGGGGACACTGTGAACACTGAAGCTTTCTTT
>NA|TRBJ2-1|TRBV7-3|NA
CASSPRSDYNEQFF
TGTGCCAGCAGCCCTCGGAGCGATTACAATGAGCAGTTCTTC
>TRBD2|TRBJ2-1|TRBV9|NA
CASSVASLAGANEQFF
TGTGCCAGCAGCGTAGCATCTCTAGCGGGAGCCAATGAGCAGTTCTTC
>NA|TRBJ2-3|TRBV6-5|NA
CASSLAAPREADTQYF
TGTGCCAGCAGTTTAGCGGCCCCCAGGGAGGCAGATACGCAGTATTTT
>TRBD1|TRBJ1-2|TRBV7-8|NA
CASSFDRGLGYGYTF
TGTGCCAGCAGCTTTGACAGGGGCCTAGGCTATGGCTACACCTTC
>NA|TRBJ2-7|TRBV9|NA
CASSPQRVHYEQYF
TGTGCCAGCAGCCCCCAGCGGGTTCACTACGAGCAGTACTTC
>TRBD2|TRBJ2-5|TRBV7-8|NA
CASSLAGGGSWKTQYF
TGTGCCAGCAGCCTAGCCGGGGGGGGCAGTTGGAAGACCCAGTACTTC
>NA|TRBJ1-6|TRBV7-8|NA
CASSSGIRVNSPLHF
TGTGCCAGCAGCTCGGGGATAAGGGTTAATTCACCCCTCCACTTT
>TRBD1|TRBJ2-7|TRBV6-5|NA
CASRPGTAHGEQYF
TGTGCCAGCAGACCCGGGACAGCCCATGGCGAGCAGTACTTC
>NA|TRBJ1-1|TRBV7-2|NA
CASSLEATNTEAFF
TGTGCCAGCAGCTTAGAAGCCACGAACACTGAAGCTTTCTTT
>TRBD1|TRBJ1-6|TRBV7-2|many
CASSLDNRGNSPLHF
TGTGCCAGCAGCTTAGACAACAGGGGGAATTCACCCCTCCACTTT
>NA|TRBJ2-5|TRBV4-1|NA
CASSLQGWETQYF
TGCGCCAGCAGCCTTCAGGGATGGGAGACCCAGTACTTC
>NA|TRBJ1-1|TRBV7-8|NA
CASSLSAGGLSTEAFF
TGTGCCAGCAGCTTATCGGCAGGTGGCCTGAGCACTGAAGCTTTCTTT
>NA|TRBJ1-2|TRBV6-2/TRBV6-3|once
CASSYSQSTRYGYTF
TGTGCCAGCAGTTACTCCCAGTCAACCCGCTATGGCTACACCTTC
>TRBD1|TRBJ1-2|TRBV6-1|once
CASSGDRGGLLGGYTF
TGTGCCAGCAGTGGAGACAGGGGTGGTCTGTTGGGCGGCTACACCTTC
>TRBD1|TRBJ1-3|TRBV10-2|NA
CASSDPGQGKYGNTIYF
TGCGCCAGCAGTGATCCCGGACAGGGGAAGTACGGAAACACCATATATTTT
>TRBD1|TRBJ2-1|TRBV2|once
CASKQAGGWDNEQFF
TGTGCCAGCAAACAGGCAGGGGGCTGGGACAATGAGCAGTTCTTC
>TRBD2|TRBJ2-3|TRBV24-1|once
CATSDFDGEGSGTQYF
TGTGCCACCAGTGATTTCGACGGGGAGGGGTCAGGTACGCAGTATTTT
>NA|TRBJ1-2|TRBV6-2/TRBV6-3|NA
CASSPRSLAGYTF
TGTGCCAGCAGTCCCCGTAGTCTAGCTGGCTACACCTTC
>TRBD1|TRBJ2-7|TRBV6-6|NA
CASSRGTYEQYF
TGTGCCAGCAGCAGGGGGACCTACGAGCAGTACTTC
>TRBD1|TRBJ1-1|TRBV12-3/TRBV12-4|NA
CASSYPGQGEAFF
TGTGCCAGCAGTTATCCGGGACAGGGAGAAGCTTTCTTT
>TRBD1|TRBJ2-5|TRBV5-5|once
CASRREPGQGARETQYF
TGTGCCAGCAGGCGAGAACCGGGACAGGGGGCGCGGGAGACCCAGTACTTC
>NA|TRBJ2-5|TRBV7-9|few
CASSLALTGRETQYF
TGTGCCAGCAGCTTAGCGCTTACAGGGCGCGAGACCCAGTACTTC
>NA|TRBJ1-3|TRBV6-5|NA
CASSSNSISGNTIYF
TGTGCCAGCAGTTCGAACAGCATCTCTGGAAACACCATATATTTT
>NA|TRBJ1-1|TRBV5-4|NA
CASSFLSNTEAFF
TGTGCCAGCAGCTTCCTCAGTAACACTGAAGCTTTCTTT
>NA|TRBJ2-3|TRBV21-1|NA
CVSSKTSGRKADTQYF
TGTGTCAGCAGCAAGACTAGCGGGAGAAAGGCAGATACGCAGTATTTT
>NA|TRBJ2-1|TRBV19|once
CASSITREAYNEQFF
TGTGCCAGTAGTATAACGCGGGAAGCCTACAATGAGCAGTTCTTC
>NA|TRBJ1-2|TRBV14|NA
CASSQETGINYGYTF
TGTGCCAGCAGCCAAGAAACAGGAATAAACTATGGCTACACCTTC
>TRBD1|TRBJ2-7|TRBV10-3|NA
CAISESRGQTTYEQYF
TGTGCCATCAGTGAGTCGAGGGGACAGACTACTTACGAGCAGTACTTC
>NA|TRBJ1-5|TRBV7-9|NA
CASAIQGSNQPQHF
TGTGCCAGTGCGATCCAGGGAAGCAATCAGCCCCAGCATTTT
>NA|TRBJ1-1|TRBV11-1|NA
CASSPQGLGTEAFF
TGTGCCAGCAGCCCCCAGGGATTGGGCACTGAAGCTTTCTTT
>NA|TRBJ1-1|TRBV12-3/TRBV12-4|NA
CASSLELGTEAFF
TGTGCCAGCAGTTTAGAACTTGGCACTGAAGCTTTCTTT
>NA|TRBJ1-1|TRBV3-1/TRBV3-2|NA
CASSQVGVLAFF
TGTGCCAGCAGCCAAGTCGGTGTGTTGGCTTTCTTT
>NA|TRBJ2-7|TRBV25-1|NA
CASSEFKGHDEQYF
TGTGCCAGCAGTGAATTTAAGGGGCATGACGAGCAGTACTTC
>NA|TRBJ2-2|TRBV7-8|once
CASSQTQGPTGELFF
TGTGCCAGCAGCCAAACACAGGGCCCTACCGGGGAGCTGTTTTTT
>TRBD1|TRBJ2-1|TRBV5-5|NA
CASSFTTGLMHNEQFF
TGTGCCAGCAGCTTCACGACAGGGTTGATGCACAATGAGCAGTTCTTC
>NA|TRBJ2-1|TRBV18|NA
CASSPRGSLESKISYNEQFF
TGTGCCAGCTCACCACGAGGAAGCTTGGAGTCAAAAATCTCCTACAATGAGCAGTTCTTC
>NA|TRBJ1-4|TRBV7-2|few
CASRIEQTTDFSEKLFF
TGTGCCAGCAGAATCGAACAGACGACAGACTTCTCCGAAAAACTGTTTTTT
>NA|TRBJ1-3|TRBV11-2|NA
CASSLEVGARGNTIYF
TGTGCCAGCAGCTTAGAGGTGGGGGCCCGTGGAAACACCATATATTTT
>NA|TRBJ1-1|TRBV6-2/TRBV6-3|NA
CASSLGGPYTEAFF
TGTGCCAGCAGTTTGGGGGGACCGTACACTGAAGCTTTCTTT